This is a list of T cell receptor beta chains from one sample in a study of T cells in Graves' hyperthyroidism and ophthalmopathy. TCRdb analysed the multiplex PCR reads with MiXCR anew, one entry per CDR3 protein. The sample has about 260,000 distinct CDR3 sequences, about 25% seen once. Sequenced: blood. The receptors originated from a middle-aged man with Graves' hyperthyroidism that later progressed to Graves' ophthalmopathy. CDR3s include the opening cysteine and the closing phenylalanine or tryptophan.

V gene: TRBV28; J gene: TRBJ2-5; CDR3 protein: CASSSTSGLSTQYF
V gene: TRBV12-3/TRBV12-4; J gene: TRBJ1-5; CDR3 protein: CASSLSGNQPQHF
V gene: TRBV5-1; J gene: TRBJ2-7; CDR3 protein: CASSLGGEPYEQYF
V gene: TRBV2; J gene: TRBJ2-7; CDR3 protein: CASSGGTAPSYEQYF
V gene: TRBV20-1; J gene: TRBJ2-7; CDR3 protein: CSAFSGDYYEQYF
V gene: TRBV7-9; J gene: TRBJ2-5; CDR3 protein: CASSFSGSGVETQYF
V gene: TRBV27; J gene: TRBJ1-6; CDR3 protein: CASSLTSNSPLHF
V gene: TRBV12-3/TRBV12-4; J gene: TRBJ2-7; CDR3 protein: CASSLSGYNEQYF
V gene: TRBV20-1; J gene: TRBJ1-1; CDR3 protein: CSAYLRATNTEAFF
V gene: TRBV20-1; J gene: TRBJ2-2; CDR3 protein: CSARDFASGVFGELFF
V gene: TRBV6-1; J gene: TRBJ2-7; CDR3 protein: CASSPPTGRSYEQYF
V gene: TRBV11-2; J gene: TRBJ2-7; CDR3 protein: CASSSTLAGVYEQYF
V gene: TRBV6-5; J gene: TRBJ1-1; CDR3 protein: CASSYQAFGTGNTEAFF
V gene: TRBV5-1; J gene: TRBJ2-2; CDR3 protein: CASSFRSGNGSTGELFF
V gene: TRBV19; J gene: TRBJ1-3; CDR3 protein: CACSKSVRTRTGNTIYF
V gene: TRBV20-1; J gene: TRBJ2-7; CDR3 protein: CSAGLAGISEQYF
V gene: TRBV11-2; J gene: TRBJ2-5; CDR3 protein: CASSLDLTSGLETQYF
V gene: TRBV12-3/TRBV12-4; J gene: TRBJ2-5; CDR3 protein: CASSLTGWGETQYF
V gene: TRBV14; J gene: TRBJ1-2; CDR3 protein: CASSHGQGASGYTF
V gene: TRBV12-3/TRBV12-4; J gene: TRBJ1-1; CDR3 protein: CASARRYTEAFF
V gene: TRBV12-3/TRBV12-4; J gene: TRBJ2-4; CDR3 protein: CASSLPRGKNIQYF
V gene: TRBV12-3/TRBV12-4; J gene: TRBJ2-7; CDR3 protein: CASSPRGGVEQYF
V gene: TRBV12-3/TRBV12-4; J gene: TRBJ1-2; CDR3 protein: CASRLRQGSYGYTF
V gene: TRBV7-2; J gene: TRBJ2-7; CDR3 protein: CASSSLHISYEQYF
V gene: TRBV9; J gene: TRBJ1-1; CDR3 protein: CASSGLNTEAFF
V gene: TRBV12-3/TRBV12-4; J gene: TRBJ1-2; CDR3 protein: CASSGEGAIYGYTF
V gene: TRBV20-1; J gene: TRBJ2-5; CDR3 protein: CSAPPTQDLETQYF
V gene: TRBV6-5; J gene: TRBJ1-5; CDR3 protein: CASSYSFNQPQHF
V gene: TRBV28; J gene: TRBJ1-2; CDR3 protein: CASTPTDPRDGYTF
V gene: TRBV12-3/TRBV12-4; J gene: TRBJ2-7; CDR3 protein: CASRPGTENYEQYF
V gene: TRBV19; J gene: TRBJ2-6; CDR3 protein: CASRTRDRGSGANVLTF
V gene: TRBV5-1; J gene: TRBJ2-5; CDR3 protein: CASSSGLLLQETQYF
V gene: TRBV5-5; J gene: TRBJ1-5; CDR3 protein: CASSLVDRWGNQPQHF
V gene: TRBV9; J gene: TRBJ2-7; CDR3 protein: CASSVDPSGRDAHEQYF
V gene: TRBV19; J gene: TRBJ1-1; CDR3 protein: CASSIGGRVGIRVAFF
V gene: TRBV20-1; J gene: TRBJ1-1; CDR3 protein: CSALSGTGPEAFF
V gene: TRBV28; J gene: TRBJ2-4; CDR3 protein: CASRSQGAGKNIQYF
V gene: TRBV2; J gene: TRBJ2-7; CDR3 protein: CASKAGTTSYEQYF
V gene: TRBV12-3/TRBV12-4; J gene: TRBJ2-2; CDR3 protein: CASSLSGELFF
V gene: TRBV6-2/TRBV6-3; J gene: TRBJ1-5; CDR3 protein: CASSYVPGGQPQHF
V gene: TRBV6-2/TRBV6-3; J gene: TRBJ2-7; CDR3 protein: CASSYNRASGSDRYEQYF
V gene: TRBV6-5; J gene: TRBJ2-4; CDR3 protein: CASSSPSSAAKNIQYF
V gene: TRBV19; J gene: TRBJ1-2; CDR3 protein: CASSTGQYGYTF
V gene: TRBV5-1; J gene: TRBJ2-2; CDR3 protein: CASSDGRIVNTGELFF
V gene: TRBV14; J gene: TRBJ2-7; CDR3 protein: CASSQHLASYEQYF
V gene: TRBV19; J gene: TRBJ1-1; CDR3 protein: CATSFRGTNTEAFF
V gene: TRBV19; J gene: TRBJ1-1; CDR3 protein: CASSPQGNKRRNTEAFF
V gene: TRBV20-1; J gene: TRBJ2-7; CDR3 protein: CSARDPPGGPGEQYF
V gene: TRBV6-5; J gene: TRBJ2-5; CDR3 protein: CASSYSASQWAQETQYF